This is a list of T cell receptor beta chains from one sample in a study of vaccination effects on CD4 cells after COVID-19. TCRdb's table, derived via immunoSEQ multiplex PCR, lists solely in-frame clones and lacks some. This sample has 57,000 or so clones, with about four fifths found just once. The antigens these receptors bind are not known. The sample was CD4+ T cells from PBMCs cultured without peptide, taken after COVID-19 vaccination. The receptors originated from a human donor who received a COVID-19 vaccine. The CDR3 runs from the conserved cysteine through the conserved F or W. Each record gives: D gene, J gene, V gene, clone size, CDR3 DNA, CDR3 protein. The D gene is left open where the match is weak. Rows give clone size only sometimes, using once, few, many, or a class for an expanded clone.

>-|TRBJ2-7|TRBV7-2|-
TGTGCCAGCAGCTTGACTATGGACGAGCAGTACTTC
CASSLTMDEQYF
>-|TRBJ1-3|TRBV7-9|few
TGTGCCAGCAGCGAGAGACCCAGCTCTGGAAACACCATATATTTT
CASSERPSSGNTIYF
>-|TRBJ1-5|TRBV6-1|-
TGTGCCAGCAGTGAGGGGGGTTGGCAGCCCCAGCATTTT
CASSEGGWQPQHF
>-|TRBJ1-1|TRBV5-4|few
TGTGCCAGCAGCCTGGCCCCTAAGGGCCAGGATGAAGCTTTCTTT
CASSLAPKGQDEAFF
>TRBD2|TRBJ2-2|TRBV18|-
TGTGCCAGCTCACCCCGGACTAGCGGGTCTGCCGGGGAGCTGTTTTTT
CASSPRTSGSAGELFF
>TRBD2|TRBJ2-1|TRBV12-3/TRBV12-4|-
TGTGCCAGCAGTTTAGAAGGACTAGCGTACAAATTCTTC
CASSLEGLAYKFF
>-|TRBJ1-2|TRBV15|-
TGTGCCACCAGCAGAGGGGGGAGGAGCTACACCTTC
CATSRGGRSYTF
>-|TRBJ2-2|TRBV2|few
TGTGCCAGCAACCAGGGGACCACCGGGGAGCTGTTTTTT
CASNQGTTGELFF
>TRBD2|TRBJ2-1|TRBV5-5|-
TGTGCCAGCAGCTTGGCTAGCGGGGGTGTAGGGAATGAGCAGTTCTTC
CASSLASGGVGNEQFF
>TRBD1|TRBJ1-1|TRBV29-1|-
TGCAGCGTTCCCGGGACAGGGGGCGCTTACACTGAAGCTTTCTTT
CSVPGTGGAYTEAFF
>-|TRBJ1-5|TRBV11-2|-
TGTGCCAGCAGCTCCCCAGGGGCGGCCCCTCAGCCCCAGCATTTT
CASSSPGAAPQPQHF
>TRBD1|TRBJ2-7|TRBV2|-
TGTGCCAGCATGGCCCGCGGGACAGGGGCTTACGAGCAGTACTTC
CASMARGTGAYEQYF
>-|TRBJ1-1|TRBV4-2|few
TGTGCCAGCAGCCAAGGTGACAGATCGAACACTGAAGCTTTCTTT
CASSQGDRSNTEAFF
>TRBD1|TRBJ2-1|TRBV14|-
TGTGCCAGCAGCCAAGTCATCGGACAGGGAGGTTACAATGAGCAGTTCTTC
CASSQVIGQGGYNEQFF
>-|TRBJ2-7|TRBV7-9|once
TGTGCCAGCAGCTTATTCAAGAGCAGGCAACTCGGTGGGTCCTACGAGCAGTACTTC
CASSLFKSRQLGGSYEQYF
>-|TRBJ1-6|TRBV3-1/TRBV3-2|-
TGTGCCAGCAGCCAGAGCAGGGTGGGGTTATCGTATTCACCCCTCCACTTT
CASSQSRVGLSYSPLHF
>-|TRBJ2-5|TRBV5-1|-
TGCGCCAGCAGCGTTGGTGGTGAGACCCAGTACTTC
CASSVGGETQYF
>-|TRBJ2-4|TRBV6-5|-
TGTGCCAGCAGTTACTCGGGGGGAGAAAACATTCAGTACTTC
CASSYSGGENIQYF
>-|TRBJ1-2|TRBV19|-
TGTGCCAGTAGTATAGGTAGTGGCTACACCTTC
CASSIGSGYTF
>-|TRBJ2-1|TRBV9|-
TGTGCCAGCAGCGCGGACAATGAGCAGTTCTTC
CASSADNEQFF
>-|TRBJ1-6|TRBV5-1|-
TGCGCCAGCAGCTTGGCCACAGGGCAGGGATCACCCCTCCACTTT
CASSLATGQGSPLHF
>-|TRBJ1-4|TRBV27|-
TGTGCCAGCAGTTTATCCTTGGGAAGGACTAATGAAAAACTGTTTTTT
CASSLSLGRTNEKLFF
>TRBD1|TRBJ1-1|TRBV6-2/TRBV6-3|-
TGTGCCAGCAGTTCCCGGGACAGGGCAATTCCTGAAGCTTTCTTT
CASSSRDRAIPEAFF
>-|TRBJ2-3|TRBV19|-
TGTGCCAGTAGTATGCGAGGACCCGAGGGAACGCAGTATTTT
CASSMRGPEGTQYF
>-|TRBJ2-7|TRBV2|-
TGTGCCAGCCGCACCTACGAGCAGTACTTC
CASRTYEQYF
>-|TRBJ1-5|TRBV6-5|-
TGTGCCAGCTCTAAAGACGCGGGGGTATCGCAGCCCCAGCATTTT
CASSKDAGVSQPQHF